The 15 T cell receptor beta chains reported below all come from one sample, sequenced in a study of vaccination effects on CD4 cells after COVID-19 (dated by TCRdb to between 2021 and 2024). In the ViraFEST assay, PBMC were stimulated with viral peptide pools, and antigen-specific CD4+ T cell clonotypes were then identified by expansion using TCR sequencing. After less than eleven days of culture, CD4+ T cells were isolated with the EasySep CD4+ T cell isolation kit. Each participant got two doses of an mRNA SARS-CoV-2 vaccine, either BNT162b2 or mRNA-1273. No antigens are known for them. Libraries were built with the immunoSEQ multiplex PCR assay. Sourced from immuneACCESS, this table was stored by TCRdb with only in-frame sequences that have V and J called. A share of the clones is absent; for the studies checked, an unresolved V gene accounts for under half, and the remainder has no known explanation. In all, the sample holds around 67,000 clones, and roughly four fifths of those were seen once. About 1.2% of the sample goes to the ten largest clones.

Sequenced here: CD4+ T cells from PBMCs cultured with HCoV-229E spike peptides, sampled after COVID-19 vaccination. Reading the label with the study, this specimen's cell subset or site is: HCoV-229E spike overlapping peptide pool stimulation. These receptors were obtained from a human donor who received a COVID-19 vaccine.

The CDR3 sequence: CASSPTAYNSPLHF. In DNA, the CDR3 is TGTGCCAGCAGCCCGACAGCCTATAATTCACCCCTCCACTTT. The rearrangement joins TRBV6-5 to TRBJ1-6; D perhaps matches TRBD1 (5 bases). The CDR3 has 14 amino acids. Deletions cut 6 bases from V and 2 bases from J, with 8 bases between. Germline CDR1 is MNHEY and CDR2 is SVGAGI.

The chain combines TRBV6-6 with TRBJ2-2, with D possibly being TRBD2 (5 bases). CDR3 length: 15 residues. Germline V gives CDR1 MNHNY, CDR2 SVGAGI (reference sequence). V lost 6 bases and J 2 bases, leaving 13 bases between the germline ends. CDR3 coding DNA: TGTGCCAGCAGCCTGGACTCGAGAAACACCGGGGAGCTGTTTTTT. Protein product: CASSLDSRNTGELFF.

This clone was seen a handful of times. The rearrangement joins TRBV5-1 to TRBJ1-2, with a possible D match to TRBD1 (5 bases). The CDR3 has 13 residues. V lost 4 bases, J lost 4 bases, and 11 bases lay in between. Germline V gene lookup returns CDR1 SGHRS and CDR2 YFSETQ. CDR3 nucleotides: TGCGCCAGCAGCGTAGGGGCGAGCTATGGCTACACCTTC. As protein: CASSVGASYGYTF.

As to this clone: Other DNA sequences in the same sample also yield this CDR3. The chain is built from TRBV6-6 and TRBJ1-1; D perhaps matches TRBD1 (5 bases). The CDR3 is 13 amino acids. Trimming shortened V by 6 bases and J by 0 bases, and 8 bases separated the two germline ends. In germline, CDR1 is MNHNY, CDR2 SVGAGI (reference sequence). In DNA form, the CDR3 reads TGTGCCAGCAGCCTACAGGTGAACACTGAAGCTTTCTTT. Translated, it gives CASSLQVNTEAFF.

V and J are TRBV24-1 and TRBJ1-2; 8 bases match TRBD1. The length of the CDR3 is 15 residues. V lost 4 bases, J lost 4 bases, and 7 bases stayed unmatched. The germline gives CDR1 KGHDR, CDR2 SFDVKD. The CDR3 region has the DNA TGTGCCACCAGTGACCCAGGGGGCGCGGGCTATGGCTACACCTTC. Its translation is CATSDPGGAGYGYTF.

The V call is TRBV19, the J call TRBJ2-1; 11 bases agree with TRBD2. The J segment lost 5 bases and the V segment lost 5 bases, leaving 8 bases of the junction unmatched. The germline gives CDR1 LNHDA, CDR2 SQIVND (reference sequence). This CDR3 comprises 16 residues. The CDR3 DNA reads as TGTGCCAGTAGTCAGGCGAGACTAGCGGGGCACAATGAGCAGTTCTTC. As protein: CASSQARLAGHNEQFF.

The chain links TRBV6-1 to TRBJ2-1, with 13 bases lining up with TRBD2. This CDR3 contains 16 residues. Germline CDR1 is MNHNS and CDR2 is SASEGT. V dropped 4 bases and J dropped 0; count of bases not matched to a gene: 0. CDR3 protein: CASSGTSGGSYNEQFF. CDR3 in DNA: TGTGCCAGCAGTGGGACTAGCGGGGGCTCCTACAATGAGCAGTTCTTC.

V and J are TRBV6-5 and TRBJ2-1; possibly TRBD2 for D (6 bases). This CDR3 has 13 amino acids. Germline V lookup: CDR1 MNHEY, CDR2 SVGAGI. V dropped 7 bases and J dropped 7 bases, with 14 bases sitting between them. CDR3 in DNA: TGTGCCAGCACGGGGGTCTCGTGGAATGAGCAGTTCTTC. It translates to CASTGVSWNEQFF.

A single count supports this clone. The chain recombines TRBV28 with TRBJ2-7; tentative D call: TRBD2 (6 bases). Per the germline V gene, CDR1 is MDHEN and CDR2 is SYDVKM. This CDR3 comprises 14 residues. Trimming pared 2 bases from V and 6 bases from J, leaving 14 bases between. The CDR3 nucleotides are TGTGCCAGCAGTTTAACACTAGCCTCCAGCGAGCAGTACGTC. Protein sequence: CASSLTLASSEQYV.

The genes are TRBV10-3 and TRBJ1-2; D not resolved. The CDR3 contains 12 residues. V was pared by 0 bases and J by 8 bases, with 7 bases between. CDR1 and CDR2 from the germline V gene are ENHRY and SYGVKD. CDR3 DNA sequence: TGTGCCATCAGTGAGTCCGTGGAGGGCTACACCTTC. This codes for CAISESVEGYTF.

This chain uses TRBV7-2 with TRBJ1-5; D uncertain. Germline V gene sequence: CDR1 SGHTA, CDR2 FQGNSA. V dropped 5 bases and J dropped 2 bases, with 10 bases sitting between them. The CDR3 has 14 amino acids. The CDR3 sequence: CASSPSRGNQPQHF. CDR3 DNA sequence: TGTGCCAGCAGCCCCAGTCGGGGCAATCAGCCCCAGCATTTT.

This chain connects TRBV10-3 to TRBJ2-1, with 8 bases lining up with TRBD1. J was trimmed by 2 bases and V by 11 bases; bases with no gene match: 8. Germline V gene sequence: CDR1 ENHRY, CDR2 SYGVKD. The CDR3 length is 14 residues. The chain's CDR3 is CASTPGQAYNEQFF. Written as DNA, the CDR3 is TGTGCCTCCACCCCGGGACAGGCCTACAATGAGCAGTTCTTC.

The CDR3 coding sequence is TGTGCCAGCAGGCTACAGGGGGCCGGATCACCCCTCCACTTT. Protein: CASRLQGAGSPLHF. The chain is built from TRBV2 and TRBJ1-6; 9 bases agree with TRBD1. Germline trimming cut 6 bases from V and 10 bases from J; bases unmatched to any gene: 7. CDR1 and CDR2 (germline): SNHLY, FYNNEI. The CDR3 has 14 residues.

The CDR3 coding sequence is TGTGCCAGCAGTTACCTGCGAATGAATGAAAAACTGTTTTTT. It specifies CASSYLRMNEKLFF. The rearrangement links TRBV6-2 or TRBV6-3 to TRBJ1-4; no definite D call. The V gene's germline CDR1 is MNHEY and CDR2 SVGEGT. The CDR3 runs 14 residues. V lost 2 bases, J lost 5 bases, and 9 bases lay in between.

This clone was observed a few times. This chain uses TRBV30 with TRBJ1-5; unclear D gene. Per germline, CDR1 GTSNPN and CDR2 SVGIG (reference sequence). The CDR3 spans 13 residues. Trimming removed 1 base from V and 4 bases from J, with 8 bases in between. The CDR3: CAWSGQINQPQHF. CDR3 coding DNA: TGTGCCTGGAGTGGGCAGATAAATCAGCCCCAGCATTTT.